The entry that follows covers one TCR beta chain sequence. Produced via immunoSEQ multiplex PCR; TCRdb's table is partial and in-frame only. The data show 140,000 to 150,000 clones, about 91% seen once. The source of the sample is a study of control samples from healthy donors and cancer patients. Sequencing was performed on blood. The sequence was obtained from a man in his thirties or forties in good health.

The CDR3 DNA reads as TGTGCCAGCAGTTCGGGACAGGGGGCGCGGGACACTGAAGCTTTCTTT. Protein: CASSSGQGARDTEAFF. The chain employs TRBV28 and TRBJ1-1; TRBD1 matches 12 bases. The J segment lost 3 bases and the V segment lost 4 bases, leaving 6 bases of the junction unmatched. The CDR3 loop spans 16 amino acids. Germline V gene data show CDR1 as MDHEN and CDR2 as SYDVKM.